In its sample, the clone carrying this T cell receptor beta chain ranks as medium-sized. Multiplex PCR (32 V and 13 J primers) was used to amplify the TCR beta CDR3. TCRdb analysed the multiplex PCR reads with MiXCR anew, one entry per CDR3 protein. This repertoire shows a few thousand distinct CDR3 sequences, under 35% found once; its top ten account for roughly 12%. Bulk tumor genomic DNA constituted the template, at around 600 ng per sample. During surgery, each primary tumor gave multiple biopsies spaced as far apart as possible. Those enrolled were patients newly diagnosed with untreated non-small cell lung cancer and undergoing curative surgery. The data are from a study of immune heterogeneity within non-small cell lung tumors. The sequenced material came from lung tumor tissue. The source of this sequence is a man aged 55 to 70 with non-small cell lung cancer.

Here the CDR3 reads CASSEAGDNHYGYTF. The CDR3 DNA reads TGTGCCAGCAGTGAAGCTGGGGACAATCACTATGGCTACACCTTC. The chain uses TRBV6-1 and TRBJ1-2, with D maybe TRBD1 (6 bases). V gave up 0 bases and J gave up 3 bases, with 11 bases separating them. The CDR3 has 15 residues. In germline, CDR1 is MNHNS, CDR2 SASEGT.